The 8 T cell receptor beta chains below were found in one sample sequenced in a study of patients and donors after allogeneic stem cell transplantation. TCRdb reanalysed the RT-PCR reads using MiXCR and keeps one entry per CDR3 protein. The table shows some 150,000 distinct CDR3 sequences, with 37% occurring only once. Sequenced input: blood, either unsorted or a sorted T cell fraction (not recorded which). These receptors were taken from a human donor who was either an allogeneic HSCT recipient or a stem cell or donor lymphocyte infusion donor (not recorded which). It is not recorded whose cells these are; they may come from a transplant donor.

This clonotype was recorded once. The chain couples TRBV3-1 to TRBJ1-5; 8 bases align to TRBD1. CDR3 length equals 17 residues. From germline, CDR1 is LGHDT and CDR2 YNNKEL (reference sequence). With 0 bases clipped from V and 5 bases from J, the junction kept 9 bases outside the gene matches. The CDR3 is CASSQDKITGGHQPQHF. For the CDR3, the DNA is TGTGCCAGCAGCCAAGATAAGATAACAGGGGGTCATCAGCCCCAGCATTTT.

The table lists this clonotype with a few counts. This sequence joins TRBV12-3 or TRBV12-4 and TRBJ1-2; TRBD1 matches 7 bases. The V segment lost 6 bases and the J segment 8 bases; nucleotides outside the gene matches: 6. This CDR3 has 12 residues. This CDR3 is CASSPGGGGYTF. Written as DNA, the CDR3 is TGTGCCAGCAGCCCAGGGGGAGGAGGCTACACCTTC.

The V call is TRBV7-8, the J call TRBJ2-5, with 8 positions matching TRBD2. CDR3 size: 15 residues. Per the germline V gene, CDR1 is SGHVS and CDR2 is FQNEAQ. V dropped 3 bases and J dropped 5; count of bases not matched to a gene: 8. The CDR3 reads CASSFLTGGQETQYF. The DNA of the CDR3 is TGTGCCAGCAGCTTTCTAACGGGGGGGCAGGAGACCCAGTACTTC.

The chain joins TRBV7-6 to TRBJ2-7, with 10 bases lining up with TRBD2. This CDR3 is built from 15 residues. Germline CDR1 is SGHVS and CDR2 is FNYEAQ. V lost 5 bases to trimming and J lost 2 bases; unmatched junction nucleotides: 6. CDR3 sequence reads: CASSPSGGQTYEQYV. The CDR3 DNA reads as TGTGCCAGCAGCCCTAGCGGGGGCCAAACCTACGAGCAGTACGTC.

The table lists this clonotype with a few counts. CDR3 region: CASSGTGRAYEQYF. The CDR3 coding sequence is TGCGCCAGCAGCGGTACGGGGAGGGCCTACGAGCAGTACTTC. V is TRBV5-1 and J is TRBJ2-7, with 7 bases fitting TRBD2. The CDR3 is made up of 14 amino acids. With V trimmed by 4 bases and J by 2 bases, 6 bases remained unmatched. Germline V gene sequence: CDR1 SGHRS, CDR2 YFSETQ.

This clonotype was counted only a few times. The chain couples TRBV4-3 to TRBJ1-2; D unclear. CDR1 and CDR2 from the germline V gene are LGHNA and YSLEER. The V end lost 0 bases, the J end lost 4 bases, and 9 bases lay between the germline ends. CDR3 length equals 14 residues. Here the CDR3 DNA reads TGCGCCAGCAGCCAAGATCCGGTAGGCTATGGCTACACCTTC. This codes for CASSQDPVGYGYTF.

The CDR3 loop is CASSPPGLSNEQYV. The CDR3 region has the DNA TGTGCCAGCAGTCCCCCGGGACTTTCAAACGAGCAGTACGTC. The chain has TRBV28 and TRBJ2-7, with D perhaps matching TRBD2 (6 bases). V was trimmed by 5 bases and J by 5 bases, leaving 16 bases between them. Germline lookup yields CDR1 MDHEN and CDR2 SYDVKM. CDR3 length: 14 amino acids.

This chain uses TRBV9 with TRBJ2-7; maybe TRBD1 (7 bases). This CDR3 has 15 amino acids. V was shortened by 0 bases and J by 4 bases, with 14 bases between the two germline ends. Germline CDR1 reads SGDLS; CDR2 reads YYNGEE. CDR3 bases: TGTGCCAGCAGCGTAGAAGGGAGGACAGGATACGAGCAGTACTTC. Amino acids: CASSVEGRTGYEQYF.